This entry lists 27 T cell receptor beta chains sequenced from one sample in a study of beta chain features in type 1 diabetes. All of the isolated RNA was reverse transcribed, so expressed TCRB transcripts were sequenced. The protocol was immunoSEQ multiplex PCR, while the TCRdb copy is restricted to in-frame clones and leaves out a portion. This table has 150,000 to 200,000 clones, approximately 13% appearing once. Sequenced sample: central memory CD4+ T cells from blood. The receptor source for this set is a woman younger than 35 in good health.

The sample holds a few counts of this clone. The chain links TRBV7-6 to TRBJ2-5, with D perhaps matching TRBD2 (5 bases). This CDR3 spans 12 amino acids. Trimming took 4 bases from V and 3 from J, leaving 6 bases between them. The germline V gene encodes CDR1 SGHVS and CDR2 FNYEAQ. CDR3 protein: CASSYGKETQYF. CDR3 bases: TGTGCCAGCAGCTACGGGAAAGAGACCCAGTACTTC.

The chain combines TRBV7-2 with TRBJ2-2; 13 nucleotides agree with TRBD2. V trimming: 5 bases; J trimming: 5 bases; junction bases outside the gene matches: 2. Germline CDR1 and CDR2: SGHTA and FQGNSA. The CDR3 length is 15 residues. CDR3 in DNA: TGTGCCAGCAGCCTACTAGCGGGAGGGACCGGGGAGCTGTTTTTT. Translated: CASSLLAGGTGELFF. Full variable domain (outside the CDR3, taken from reference TRBV7-2 and TRBJ2-2): GAGVSQSPSNKVTEKGKDVELRCDPISGHTALYWYRQSLGQGLEFLIYFQGNSAPDKSGLPSDRFSAERTGGSVSTLTIQRTQQEDSAVYLCASSLLAGGTGELFFGEGSRLTVL.

About this clone itself: This sample includes further DNA sequences coding for the same CDR3. V and J are TRBV30 and TRBJ1-4, with 9 bases matching TRBD1. V shed 3 bases and J 5 bases; nucleotides not matched to a gene: 4. The CDR3 is 14 residues long. CDR1 and CDR2 (germline): GTSNPN, SVGIG (reference sequence). The CDR3 is CAWRTGTGNEKLFF. The CDR3 DNA sequence: TGTGCCTGGAGGACCGGGACAGGGAATGAAAAACTGTTTTTT.

This clone came up a few times. The chain employs TRBV10-3 and TRBJ1-1, with D unclear. Germline V gene data show CDR1 as ENHRY and CDR2 as SYGVKD. V gave up 3 bases and J gave up 3 bases, with 5 bases separating them. This CDR3 contains 12 residues. Here the CDR3 reads CAISEGDTEAFF. CDR3 nucleotides: TGTGCCATCAGTGAAGGAGACACTGAAGCTTTCTTT.

This clone has more than one count but fewer than ten. The chain uses TRBV18 and TRBJ2-5; D gene uncertain. Germline V CDR1 and CDR2: KGHSH, LQKENI. Trimming removed 6 bases from V and 1 base from J, with 9 bases in between. The CDR3 loop spans 13 amino acids. CDR3 residues: CASSVGFQETQYF. DNA for the CDR3: TGTGCCAGCTCCGTCGGGTTCCAAGAGACCCAGTACTTC.

V and J are TRBV7-6 and TRBJ2-5, with TRBD1 identical over 7 bases. The V gene end was trimmed by 5 bases and the J gene end by 3 bases; junction bases not matched to a gene: 3. Looked up from germline, CDR1 is SGHVS and CDR2 is FNYEAQ. The CDR3 is made up of 13 amino acids. The CDR3, as DNA: TGTGCCAGCAGCCGCGACAGGGAAGAGACCCAGTACTTC. Its translation is CASSRDREETQYF.

The CDR3 reads CAISSTGNTEAFF. In nucleotides, the CDR3 is TGTGCCATCAGTTCGACAGGGAACACTGAAGCTTTCTTT. The chain employs TRBV10-3 and TRBJ1-1, with D possibly being TRBD1 (6 bases). Germline lookup yields CDR1 ENHRY and CDR2 SYGVKD. Trimming stripped 5 bases from V and 1 base from J, with 8 bases between. The CDR3 consists of 13 residues.

This chain connects TRBV28 to TRBJ1-1; possible D gene TRBD1, 6 bases. Germline V gives CDR1 MDHEN, CDR2 SYDVKM. This CDR3 has 20 residues. Trimming took 7 bases from V and 4 from J, leaving 34 bases between them. CDR3 amino acids: CASTQPARLGDRSRSTEAFF. The CDR3 nucleotides read TGTGCCAGCACCCAACCGGCAAGACTGGGTGACAGGTCCCGGAGCACTGAAGCTTTCTTT. Based on the CDR3 plus reference TRBV28 and TRBJ1-1, the full variable domain is DVKVTQSSRYLVKRTGEKVFLECVQDMDHENMFWYRQDPGLGLRLIYFSYDVKMKEKGDIPEGYSVSREKKERFSLILESASTNQTSMYLCASTQPARLGDRSRSTEAFFGQGTRLTVV.

The chain has TRBV7-9 and TRBJ2-7; 11 bases are a match to TRBD2. The CDR3 loop spans 15 amino acids. In germline, CDR1 is SEHNR, CDR2 FQNEAQ (reference sequence). After removal of 5 bases from V and 6 bases from J, the junction contained 9 bases not matched to a gene. The CDR3 sequence: CASSISGRAGGEQYF. CDR3 nucleotides: TGTGCCAGCAGCATTAGCGGGAGGGCTGGAGGCGAGCAGTACTTC.

V and J are TRBV10-2 and TRBJ2-7; 8 nucleotides agree with TRBD2. Germline CDR1 WSHSY, CDR2 SAAADI. This CDR3 has 17 residues. V lost 7 bases to trimming and J lost 3 bases; unmatched junction nucleotides: 17. CDR3 sequence reads: CASMPPLGLAGIYEQYF. The CDR3 DNA is TGCGCCAGCATGCCGCCTTTGGGGCTAGCGGGCATCTACGAGCAGTACTTC.

The rearrangement links TRBV5-1 to TRBJ1-5, with D hard to call. In germline, CDR1 is SGHRS, CDR2 YFSETQ. This CDR3 comprises 14 residues. V lost 4 bases and J lost 1, with 9 bases in between. The CDR3 sequence: CASSDDGSNQPQHF. CDR3 nucleotide sequence: TGCGCCAGCAGCGACGACGGGAGCAATCAGCCCCAGCATTTT.

This clone was seen a few times. Other DNA sequences in this specimen translate into the identical CDR3. The rearrangement joins TRBV7-9 to TRBJ2-3; 7 nucleotides match TRBD2. This CDR3 contains 15 residues. Germline CDR1 reads SEHNR; CDR2 reads FQNEAQ (reference sequence). J gave up 1 base and V 1 base, and 2 bases lay outside the gene matches. Written as DNA, the CDR3 is TGTGCCAGCAGCTTAGGGCTAGCGGGCACAGATACGCAGTATTTT. It yields the protein CASSLGLAGTDTQYF.

This clone was observed a handful of times. The rearrangement joins TRBV27 to TRBJ1-1, with 9 bases matching TRBD1. This CDR3 has 15 amino acids. Germline lookup yields CDR1 MNHEY and CDR2 SMNVEV (reference sequence). The V and J ends lost 11 bases and 6 bases, in that order; junction bases with no gene match: 16. The CDR3 DNA sequence: TGTGCCTTGAAAACGGGCGGGACAGGGAGTTCTGAAGCTTTCTTT. Its protein product is CALKTGGTGSSEAFF.

In this sample, this clone turned up a few times. Germline and junction disagree at one end, which may indicate a read error. The chain employs TRBV10-3 and TRBJ1-2; possibly TRBD1 for D (5 bases). Germline V gene lookup returns CDR1 ENHRY and CDR2 SYGVKD. CDR3 length: 14 residues. The CDR3 nucleotides are TGTGCCAGCAGTTACTCGTACGGGGGAGGCGGCTACACCTTC. Encoded protein: CASSYSYGGGGYTF.

This rearrangement joins TRBV7-3 to TRBJ2-6; perhaps TRBD2 as D (6 bases). Per the germline V gene, CDR1 is SGHTA and CDR2 is FQGTGA. The germline V and J ends were trimmed by 4 bases and 0 bases, with 13 bases remaining between them. CDR3 size: 17 residues. The CDR3 DNA reads TGTGCCAGCAGCTCGCGGGGCCGGAGCTCTGGGGCCAACGTCCTGACTTTC. Amino acid sequence: CASSSRGRSSGANVLTF.

This clone was picked up a small number of times. The rearrangement joins TRBV11-2 to TRBJ2-7; 8 bases map to TRBD1. Germline CDR1 and CDR2: SGHAT and FQNNGV. After removal of 4 bases from V and 3 bases from J, the junction contained 8 bases not matched to a gene. The length of the CDR3 is 15 residues. In nucleotides, the CDR3 is TGTGCCAGCAGCTCAATCCGGGACAGGTTCTACGAGCAGTACTTC. Its protein is CASSSIRDRFYEQYF.

The sample holds a few counts of this clone. The chain recombines TRBV25-1 with TRBJ2-5; 7 bases match TRBD2. This CDR3 contains 14 residues. CDR1 MGHDK and CDR2 SYGVNS come from the germline V gene. The ends lost 6 bases at V and 5 bases at J; junction bases unmatched: 9. CDR3 amino acids: CASRTPGGWETQYF. DNA of the CDR3: TGTGCCAGCAGGACCCCGGGAGGCTGGGAGACCCAGTACTTC.

V gene TRBV2 combines with J gene TRBJ1-1; TRBD1 matches 11 bases. Germline loops: CDR1 SNHLY, CDR2 FYNNEI. J gave up 4 bases and V 9 bases, and 7 bases lay outside the gene matches. This CDR3 has 14 residues. CDR3 sequence reads: CASNRDRGATEAFF. The CDR3 region has the DNA TGTGCCAGTAACCGGGACAGGGGGGCCACTGAAGCTTTCTTT.

This clone was counted only a few times. The rearrangement links TRBV6-6 to TRBJ2-7; tentatively, D is TRBD2 (6 bases). V shed 4 bases and J shed 5 bases, with 21 bases lying between them. Germline V gene data show CDR1 as MNHNY and CDR2 as SVGAGI (reference sequence). There are 16 residues in the CDR3. The CDR3 DNA is TGTGCCAGCAGTTCCCCTTTTTTTGCGGGAAAAAACGAGCAGTACTTC. Translated, it gives CASSSPFFAGKNEQYF.

The chain has TRBV28 and TRBJ2-7, with D uncertain. CDR3 size: 13 residues. V shed 5 bases and J shed 2 bases, with 10 bases lying between them. Germline V gene data show CDR1 as MDHEN and CDR2 as SYDVKM. The CDR3 loop is CASSTRSAYEQYF. The CDR3 nucleotides read TGTGCCAGCAGTACTCGATCGGCCTACGAGCAGTACTTC. The whole variable domain, filled in from reference TRBV28 and TRBJ2-7, reads DVKVTQSSRYLVKRTGEKVFLECVQDMDHENMFWYRQDPGLGLRLIYFSYDVKMKEKGDIPEGYSVSREKKERFSLILESASTNQTSMYLCASSTRSAYEQYFGPGTRLTVT.

This clone has only a few counts. The V and J genes are TRBV6-1 and TRBJ2-1; tentatively, D is TRBD2 (5 bases). This CDR3 has 13 residues. V was trimmed by 8 bases and J by 7 bases, leaving 15 bases between them. The germline V gene has CDR1 MNHNS and CDR2 SASEGT. For the CDR3, the DNA is TGTGCCAGCTTCCTAGCTGGGGTGAATGAGCAGTTCTTC. This sequence encodes CASFLAGVNEQFF.

This clone was seen at least ten times. V gene TRBV29-1 combines with J gene TRBJ2-6; 13 bases align to TRBD2. The CDR3 is made up of 13 amino acids. The germline V gene has CDR1 SQVTM and CDR2 ANQGSEA. Trimming cost V 7 bases and J 8 bases; bases outside gene matches: 2. This CDR3 is CSAGLAGSNVLTF. CDR3 in DNA: TGCAGCGCGGGACTAGCGGGGTCCAACGTCCTGACTTTC.

V usage is TRBV25-1 and J usage is TRBJ2-2; D is possibly TRBD1 (7 bases). The CDR3 runs 16 residues. Looked up from germline, CDR1 is MGHDK and CDR2 is SYGVNS. V shed 8 bases and J shed 1 base, with 17 bases lying between them. Here the CDR3 reads CASGEVTGRNTGELFF. The CDR3 nucleotides read TGTGCCAGCGGGGAGGTGACAGGGAGGAACACCGGGGAGCTGTTTTTT.

This clone was detected only a few times. The chain employs TRBV10-3 and TRBJ2-1; TRBD2 agrees at 14 bases. Germline V gene data show CDR1 as ENHRY and CDR2 as SYGVKD. J was trimmed by 4 bases and V by 11 bases; bases with no gene match: 10. This CDR3 is 16 amino acids long. CDR3 protein: CAGAGTSGSPYNEQFF. The DNA of the CDR3 is TGTGCCGGCGCCGGGACTAGCGGGAGCCCTTACAATGAGCAGTTCTTC.

The V gene is TRBV4-2, the J gene TRBJ2-1, with 9 positions matching TRBD1. Trimming at V came to 5 bases and at J to 9 bases, leaving 20 bases not matched to a gene. CDR1 is LGHNA, CDR2 YNFKEQ, per germline. The CDR3 is 18 amino acids. This CDR3 is CASSTRRGVGGQGSEQFF. The DNA of the CDR3 is TGTGCCAGCAGCACACGAAGAGGGGTCGGGGGACAGGGCTCTGAGCAGTTCTTC.

The sample holds a few counts of this clone. The chain has TRBV11-2 and TRBJ1-2; D gene unclear. V dropped 0 bases and J dropped 1 base, with 3 bases sitting between them. The germline V gene encodes CDR1 SGHAT and CDR2 FQNNGV. CDR3 size: 13 residues. The CDR3 spells CASSLEHNYGYTF. The CDR3 region has the DNA TGTGCCAGCAGCTTAGAACATAACTATGGCTACACCTTC.

This clone was seen more than once but under ten times. The chain carries TRBV6-5 and TRBJ2-3; 7 bases agree with TRBD1. This CDR3 contains 16 residues. Germline loops: CDR1 MNHEY, CDR2 SVGAGI. The trim removed 0 bases at V and 3 bases at J, leaving 6 bases unmatched. The CDR3 region has the DNA TGTGCCAGCAGTTACTCCCCGACAGGGCCGACAGATACGCAGTATTTT. Its protein product is CASSYSPTGPTDTQYF.